A single sample gave rise to the 7 T cell receptor beta chains below, sequenced in a study of cytomegalovirus exposure and HLA in healthy donors (TCRdb year 2017). The library was generated by the immunoSEQ multiplex PCR assay. Not all clones reach the TCRdb copy of this immuneACCESS table, which keeps in-frame sequences only. Checked studies attribute under half of the gap to unresolved V genes and leave the rest unexplained. Present in this sample are 55,000 to 80,000 clones, around 95% of which were seen just once. The ten largest clones add up to about 3% of the sample. The sequenced material came from PBMCs. The source is a man aged 18-30 years in good health and CMV-seronegative.

The chain joins TRBV30 to TRBJ1-4; D call uncertain. Per the germline V gene, CDR1 is GTSNPN and CDR2 is SVGIG (reference sequence). CDR3 length: 13 amino acids. Trimming took 1 base from V and 5 from J, leaving 8 bases between them. CDR3 residues: CAWSGRLNEKLFF. The CDR3 region has the DNA TGTGCCTGGAGTGGCCGACTGAATGAAAAACTGTTTTTT.

The V gene is TRBV27, the J gene TRBJ2-7; 11 bases match TRBD1. The CDR3 is 15 residues long. CDR1 is MNHEY, CDR2 SMNVEV, per germline (reference sequence). Trimming removed 2 bases from V and 3 bases from J; junction bases left unmatched: 3. CDR3 in DNA: TGTGCCAGCAGTTTAATCGGGACAGGGGGCTACGAGCAGTACTTC. This codes for CASSLIGTGGYEQYF.

The V and J genes are TRBV30 and TRBJ1-4; D gene uncertain. V was shortened by 8 bases and J by 8 bases, with 12 bases between the two germline ends. The CDR3 has 11 amino acids. Germline CDR1 and CDR2: GTSNPN and SVGIG (reference sequence). The CDR3 sequence: CAAGREEKLFF. CDR3 nucleotides: TGTGCCGCCGGACGGGAGGAAAAACTGTTTTTT.

This rearrangement joins TRBV6-6 to TRBJ1-5; 7 nucleotides agree with TRBD1. CDR3 length: 16 amino acids. Germline V gives CDR1 MNHNY, CDR2 SVGAGI (reference sequence). The J segment lost 1 base and the V segment lost 5 bases, leaving 8 bases of the junction unmatched. The CDR3 loop is CASSQDRLGSNQPQHF. CDR3 nucleotides: TGTGCCAGCAGTCAGGACAGGCTGGGGAGCAATCAGCCCCAGCATTTT.

Only one count was recorded for this clone. This chain connects TRBV2 to TRBJ1-4; 7 nucleotides agree with TRBD1. The V gene end was trimmed by 4 bases and the J gene end by 5 bases; junction bases not matched to a gene: 10. CDR1 is SNHLY and CDR2 is FYNNEI in the germline V gene. This CDR3 contains 16 residues. In nucleotides, the CDR3 is TGTGCCAGCAGTGCTTCAGGAATGGGACAGAATGAAAAACTGTTTTTT. Protein sequence: CASSASGMGQNEKLFF.

The chain combines TRBV12-1 with TRBJ2-2; the table's D call of TRBD2 was not tested on the DNA. TRBV12-1 is listed as a pseudogene. The CDR3 contains 15 residues. CDR3 sequence: CASSSPSGGTGELFF. CDR3 bases: TGTGCCAGCAGCTCCCCCTCGGGGGGGACCGGGGAGCTGTTTTTT.

This chain uses TRBV5-1 with TRBJ2-7; 10 bases agree with TRBD1. V was pared by 3 bases and J by 5 bases, with 11 bases of the junction left unmatched. The CDR3 runs to 16 residues. From germline, CDR1 is SGHRS and CDR2 YFSETQ. The CDR3 loop reads CASSSPTQTGGNEQYF. CDR3 in DNA: TGCGCCAGCAGCTCCCCAACCCAGACAGGGGGCAACGAGCAGTACTTC.